These 25 T cell receptor beta chains were sequenced from one sample in a study of early T cells in non-severe SARS-CoV-2 infection. From the 5' RACE reads, TCRdb called clonotypes with MiXCR, one entry per CDR3 protein. The sample contains around 40,000 distinct CDR3 sequences, under 7% of which appear only once. Input material: whole blood. Receptor source: an adult who was a healthcare worker with PCR-confirmed SARS-CoV-2 infection or an uninfected control (not recorded which).

This clonotype was picked up a small number of times. The chain employs TRBV12-3 or TRBV12-4 and TRBJ2-4; 9 positions agree with TRBD2. The CDR3 has 14 amino acids. Trimming at V came to 3 bases and at J to 4 bases, leaving 1 base not matched to a gene. CDR3 in amino acids: CASSLTSGKNIQYF. The CDR3 region has the DNA TGTGCCAGCAGTTTGACTAGCGGTAAAAACATTCAGTACTTC.

This clonotype was counted at least ten times. The genes are TRBV7-2 and TRBJ1-2; no clear D gene. The germline V gene has CDR1 SGHTA and CDR2 FQGNSA. The CDR3 consists of 12 residues. The ends were cut back, 3 bases at V and 2 bases at J, with 4 bases in the middle. The chain's CDR3 is CASSLVNYGYTF. The CDR3 nucleotides are TGTGCCAGCAGCTTGGTGAACTATGGCTACACCTTC.

Many counts were recorded for this clonotype. The chain carries TRBV21-1 and TRBJ1-2. TRBV21-1 is marked as a pseudogene. The CDR3 spans 12 residues. CDR3 in DNA: TGTGCCAGCAGCAATTCCCCGCGTGGCTACACCTTC. Translated, it gives CASSNSPRGYTF.

The chain recombines TRBV5-5 with TRBJ2-7; 9 bases fit TRBD1. This CDR3 region has 14 residues. Germline V lookup: CDR1 SGHKS, CDR2 YYEKEE (reference sequence). Trimming at V came to 5 bases and at J to 6 bases, leaving 9 bases not matched to a gene. CDR3 residues: CASSLGTGLSEQYF. The CDR3 nucleotides read TGTGCCAGCAGTCTCGGGACAGGGCTGAGCGAGCAGTACTTC.

This clonotype came up many times. The chain employs TRBV18 and TRBJ2-1; possibly TRBD1 for D (5 bases). The V gene's germline CDR1 is KGHSH and CDR2 LQKENI. The CDR3 consists of 15 residues. V was pared by 6 bases and J by 0 bases, with 12 bases between. CDR3 amino acids: CASSGPRSSYNEQFF. Written as DNA, the CDR3 is TGTGCCAGCTCGGGGCCTAGGAGCTCCTACAATGAGCAGTTCTTC.

V is TRBV7-9 and J is TRBJ1-4, with D tentatively TRBD1 (5 bases). CDR1 SEHNR and CDR2 FQNEAQ come from the germline V gene (reference sequence). Trimming took 6 bases from V and 7 from J, leaving 12 bases between them. The CDR3 is 13 residues long. The CDR3 DNA reads as TGTGCCAGCAGGGAGGAGGGACGTGAAAAACTGTTTTTT. Translated: CASREEGREKLFF.

This clonotype was found many times. The chain couples TRBV5-1 to TRBJ2-7; weak D call: TRBD2 (5 bases). V was pared by 3 bases and J by 2 bases, with 15 bases between. The CDR3 extends over 15 amino acids. CDR1 SGHRS and CDR2 YFSETQ come from the germline V gene. CDR3 in DNA: TGCGCCAGCAGCTCGTCGGGGTTAGAGACCTACGAGCAGTACTTC. The encoded protein is CASSSSGLETYEQYF.

This clonotype came up many times. The rearrangement joins TRBV25-1 to TRBJ1-1; D is uncertain. Germline V lookup: CDR1 MGHDK, CDR2 SYGVNS. The CDR3 totals 11 residues. The V and J ends lost 4 bases and 7 bases respectively, with 7 bases between them. CDR3 amino acids: CASSVESEAFF. The DNA for the CDR3 is TGTGCCAGCAGTGTAGAGAGTGAAGCTTTCTTT. Using reference TRBV25-1 and TRBJ1-1 for the parts outside the CDR3, the full variable domain is EADIYQTPRYLVIGTGKKITLECSQTMGHDKMYWYQQDPGMELHLIHYSYGVNSTEKGDLSSESTVSRIRTEHFPLTLESARPSHTSQYLCASSVESEAFFGQGTRLTVV.

A few counts support this clonotype. V usage is TRBV7-9 and J usage is TRBJ2-7, with D unclear. Germline assignment: CDR1 SEHNR and CDR2 FQNEAQ (reference sequence). V was pared by 5 bases and J by 2 bases, with 13 bases between. This CDR3 spans 14 amino acids. For the CDR3, the DNA is TGTGCCAGCAGCCGAGATGCGATAACCTACGAGCAGTACTTC. This translates into CASSRDAITYEQYF.

This chain joins TRBV7-2 and TRBJ2-3; perhaps D is TRBD1 or TRBD2 (5 bases each). The CDR3 is 12 amino acids. Between the trimmed V and J ends, which lost 8 bases and 2 bases, there was a span of 8 bases. Germline loops: CDR1 SGHTA, CDR2 FQGNSA. Here the CDR3 reads CASRDHTDTQYF. The CDR3 DNA reads as TGTGCCAGCCGGGACCACACAGATACGCAGTATTTT. Using reference TRBV7-2 and TRBJ2-3 for the parts outside the CDR3, the full variable domain is GAGVSQSPSNKVTEKGKDVELRCDPISGHTALYWYRQSLGQGLEFLIYFQGNSAPDKSGLPSDRFSAERTGGSVSTLTIQRTQQEDSAVYLCASRDHTDTQYFGPGTRLTVL.

This clonotype has only a few counts. V usage is TRBV3-1 and J usage is TRBJ2-2; no reliable D call. The V gene's germline CDR1 is LGHDT and CDR2 YNNKEL (reference sequence). CDR3 size: 12 residues. V was cut by 2 bases and J by 2 bases, with 0 bases left in between. CDR3 loop: CASSQNTGELFF. The CDR3 nucleotides read TGTGCCAGCAGCCAAAACACCGGGGAGCTGTTTTTT.

This clonotype was seen many times. This chain's CDR3 is CASSESLGTSSYNSPLHF. For the CDR3, the DNA is TGTGCCAGCAGTGAAAGTCTGGGGACGAGCTCCTATAATTCACCCCTCCACTTT. The rearrangement joins TRBV25-1 to TRBJ1-6, with D maybe TRBD1 (5 bases). The CDR3 is 18 residues long. Germline V gene lookup returns CDR1 MGHDK and CDR2 SYGVNS. The ends were cut back, 2 bases at V and 0 bases at J, with 14 bases in the middle.

The CDR3 DNA is TGTGCCAGCAGCATGGGACAGGGGGTGAGGTCCTACGAGCAGTACTTC. Protein: CASSMGQGVRSYEQYF. The rearrangement uses TRBV21-1 and TRBJ2-7; the table names TRBD1, a call not compared with the DNA. TRBV21-1 is deemed a pseudogene. The CDR3 extends over 16 amino acids.

This clonotype has more than one count but fewer than ten. This chain joins TRBV5-1 and TRBJ2-7; D uncertain. V was clipped by 0 bases and J by 3 bases, with 7 bases between them. Germline loops: CDR1 SGHRS, CDR2 YFSETQ. This CDR3 is 13 amino acids long. CDR3 protein: CASSLDPYYEQYF. In DNA form, the CDR3 reads TGCGCCAGCAGCTTGGATCCGTACTACGAGCAGTACTTC.

This clonotype was counted at least ten times. V and J are TRBV20-1 and TRBJ2-3; D gene unclear. In germline, CDR1 is DFQATT, CDR2 SNEGSKA (reference sequence). Deletions cut 7 bases from V and 6 bases from J, with 5 bases between. The CDR3 extends over 9 amino acids. The CDR3 DNA sequence: TGCAGTGTTAGGGATACGCAGTATTTT. Encoded protein: CSVRDTQYF.

This clonotype was detected only a few times. This rearrangement joins TRBV20-1 to TRBJ1-5; TRBD1 is a possible D gene (5 bases). Germline loops: CDR1 DFQATT, CDR2 SNEGSKA (reference sequence). The CDR3 loop spans 14 amino acids. Trimming took 3 bases from V and 5 from J, leaving 14 bases between them. Written as DNA, the CDR3 is TGCAGTGCTAGCGAGGGGTTAGGGCATCAGCCCCAGCATTTT. It specifies CSASEGLGHQPQHF.

The genes are TRBV20-1 and TRBJ2-3, with D unclear. Germline CDR1 reads DFQATT; CDR2 reads SNEGSKA (reference sequence). This CDR3 is built from 13 residues. The V end was cut by 4 bases, the J end by 5 bases, with 13 bases between. The CDR3 DNA reads as TGCAGTGCTAAGGCCCCAGGATTAGATACGCAGTATTTT. As protein: CSAKAPGLDTQYF.

This clonotype was counted between two and nine times. The rearrangement links TRBV12-3 or TRBV12-4 to TRBJ1-1; D unresolved. Trimming took off 6 bases at V and 5 bases at J, with 7 bases between the two ends. The CDR3 contains 11 residues. For the CDR3, the DNA is TGTGCCAGCAGCCGTAAAACTGAAGCTTTCTTT. It yields the protein CASSRKTEAFF.

In this sample, this clonotype turned up a few times. The chain carries TRBV6-2 or TRBV6-3 and TRBJ2-7; no definite D call. V lost 0 bases, J lost 2 bases, and 11 bases lay in between. Germline-derived CDR1 and CDR2 are MNHEY and SVGEGT. CDR3 size: 15 residues. In DNA form, the CDR3 reads TGTGCCAGCAGTTACTCGGCAGGATCAACCTACGAGCAGTACTTC. Its protein product is CASSYSAGSTYEQYF.

This clonotype was seen more than once but under ten times. V and J are TRBV3-1 and TRBJ2-3; 7 bases line up with TRBD2. CDR3 length: 18 residues. CDR1 is LGHDT, CDR2 YNNKEL, per germline (reference sequence). The trim removed 1 base at V and 2 bases at J, leaving 12 bases unmatched. DNA of the CDR3: TGTGCCAGCAGCCAAGGGCTAGCGGAGGGAATCTTCACAGATACGCAGTATTTT. This translates into CASSQGLAEGIFTDTQYF.

This clonotype was counted at least ten times. The rearrangement uses TRBV6-5 and TRBJ2-5, with 7 nucleotides matching TRBD1. The CDR3 totals 13 residues. Germline-derived CDR1 and CDR2 are MNHEY and SVGAGI. Germline trimming cut 6 bases from V and 5 bases from J; bases unmatched to any gene: 6. CDR3 region: CASSYRGRETQYF. CDR3 nucleotide sequence: TGTGCCAGCAGCTACAGGGGCCGGGAGACCCAGTACTTC.

This clonotype has only a few counts. The chain carries TRBV20-1 and TRBJ1-6; no firm D call. Germline loops: CDR1 DFQATT, CDR2 SNEGSKA (reference sequence). V dropped 0 bases and J dropped 9 bases, with 15 bases sitting between them. This CDR3 has 15 amino acids. CDR3 residues: CSARDLEGGSSPLHF. Here the CDR3 DNA reads TGCAGTGCTAGAGATCTCGAGGGAGGTAGTTCACCCCTCCACTTT.

The V and J genes are TRBV4-1 and TRBJ1-1; 7 bases are a match to TRBD1. Germline loops: CDR1 MGHRA, CDR2 YSYEKL. Trimming removed 4 bases from V and 1 base from J; junction bases left unmatched: 9. This CDR3 is built from 16 residues. The CDR3 reads CASSLQTGPWNTEAFF. As DNA, the CDR3 is TGCGCCAGCAGCCTCCAGACAGGGCCTTGGAACACTGAAGCTTTCTTT.

This clonotype was detected many times. This chain links TRBV6-5 with TRBJ1-5; tentative D call: TRBD1 (5 bases). There are 13 residues in the CDR3. Per the germline V gene, CDR1 is MNHEY and CDR2 is SVGAGI. V gave up 6 bases and J gave up 7 bases, with 13 bases separating them. CDR3 nucleotides: TGTGCCAGCAGCCACGGGGGACCCCAGCCCCAGCATTTT. Translation gives CASSHGGPQPQHF.

In its sample, this clonotype is medium-sized. The chain is built from TRBV7-9 and TRBJ1-5, with 7 nucleotides matching TRBD1. The CDR3 loop spans 14 amino acids. The V and J ends lost 5 bases and 2 bases, in that order; junction bases with no gene match: 3. The germline V gene has CDR1 SEHNR and CDR2 FQNEAQ (reference sequence). The CDR3 nucleotides are TGTGCCAGCAGCCGACAGGGTGGCAATCAGCCCCAGCATTTT. Translated, it gives CASSRQGGNQPQHF.